This T cell receptor beta chain was identified in a study of blood T cell repertoires in COVID-19 (dated by TCRdb to 2019 to 2021). With regard to the full study: Samples covering the acute and convalescent phases of COVID-19 were provided by collaborators in the United States, Italy and Spain. The material from the prospective study consisted of cDNA or gDNA derived from T cells, B-cell-depleted T cells, or PBMCs. Subjects who had been exposed to COVID-19, were actively infected with it, or had recovered from it provided the deeply sampled blood TCRbeta repertoires that made up the dataset. The repertoires were released in a freely available public database intended as a resource for research on the immune response to SARS-CoV-2. Samples were obtained from the ongoing ImmuneRACE study (first 160 participants) and from some 1,200 subjects provided by 6 global collaborators. Sample metadata almost always included a de-identified subject ID, COVID-19 status, age in years and sex. Where available, HLA class I and class II types were taken from metadata supplied by the sample provider and were not determined by assay-based typing.

The immunoSEQ Assay, a bias-controlled multiplex PCR, was used to amplify TCRbeta CDR3 regions from genomic DNA. The paper's data handling went like this. The number of nucleated cells in each sample was estimated by amplification of reference gene primers within the assay. To quantify the absolute abundance of each unique TCRbeta CDR3 rearrangement, sequence reads were collapsed and filtered. For each sample, productive Simpson clonality was calculated by taking the square root of Simpson's diversity index across productive rearrangements. As stored in TCRdb, this immuneACCESS dataset retains in-frame rearrangements with V and J assigned. A fraction of the clones does not appear; measured against another copy, unresolved V genes explain less than half of the discrepancy, and the remainder lacks a known reason. That table supplies the V and J calls and clone size; D and trimming were determined from the DNA. In this sample the table shows 120,000 to 150,000 clones, 65% to 85% of which occur a single time. 8.6% of the sample is in the top ten clones.

As concerns this clone: It lacks a known antigen. Base-call qualities are not available, and no considerably larger clone is one nucleotide away.

According to the germline V gene, CDR1 reads MNHEY and CDR2 reads SVGAGI. The V end loses 6 bases and the J end loses 5 bases, and a stretch of 11 bases separates them. Its CDR3 holds 14 amino acids, cysteine through phenylalanine. The kept DNA is CDR3 alone, 42 bases in frame from the first base. Here is what the overall study found, with its caveats: How much clinical and demographic metadata was included differed by source and by participant, and the metadata was provided uncurated.

Whole blood was collected in K2EDTA tubes by collaborating institutions according to the institutions' own protocols. Collaborator samples were shipped for TCRbeta analysis as frozen whole blood, isolated PBMCs, or DNA extracted from either sample type. The sequenced sample was peripheral blood. This TCR was sampled from a man aged 50-59 years with active or convalescent COVID-19. The chain employs TRBV6-5 and TRBJ1-6; matching of 5 bases hints at TRBD1 as the D gene. CDR3 protein: CASRQEGNNSPLHF. The DNA is as follows: TGTGCCAGCAGACAGGAGGGAAATAATTCACCCCTCCACTTT.